The 18 T cell receptor beta chains listed next were all sequenced from one sample in a study of shared clonotypes between healthy human individuals. The naive CD8 subset, CD45RO-negative cells positively selected for CCR7, excluded terminally differentiated effector memory CD45RA+ cells. The method was immunoSEQ multiplex PCR; TCRdb's version includes in-frame clones alone and lacks a portion of them. The top ten hold about 1.1% of the sample, which has more than 2 million clones, 85% to 95% seen once. Sequencing input: naive CD8+ T cells sorted from blood. The receptor source for this set is a man between 18 and 35 years old in good health.

The rearrangement links TRBV6-5 to TRBJ2-7; 7 bases agree with TRBD1. With V trimmed by 5 bases and J by 5 bases, 12 bases remained unmatched. CDR3 length: 15 residues. Per germline, CDR1 MNHEY and CDR2 SVGAGI. CDR3 sequence: CASSPRDSPLDEQYF. The CDR3 DNA reads as TGTGCCAGCAGTCCGAGGGACAGCCCCTTAGACGAGCAGTACTTC.

The chain combines TRBV20-1 with TRBJ2-2, with unresolved D. Trimming removed 5 bases at V and 7 bases at J, with 8 bases between. The CDR3 has 11 amino acids. In germline, CDR1 is DFQATT, CDR2 SNEGSKA (reference sequence). The CDR3 region has the DNA TGCAGTGCTTCAGTGGACGGGGAGCTGTTTTTT. Translating it yields CSASVDGELFF.

This rearrangement joins TRBV5-1 to TRBJ2-3; 8 bases line up with TRBD1. The CDR3 sequence is 15 residues long. Trimming removed 4 bases from V and 5 bases from J; junction bases left unmatched: 9. The germline V gene encodes CDR1 SGHRS and CDR2 YFSETQ. The CDR3, as DNA: TGCGCCAGCAGCGGCGGACAGGGCCATGGAGATACGCAGTATTTT. Translated, it gives CASSGGQGHGDTQYF.

The chain joins TRBV9 to TRBJ2-1; tentatively, D is TRBD2 (6 bases). The CDR3 contains 15 residues. The germline V gene has CDR1 SGDLS and CDR2 YYNGEE. Trimming removed 3 bases at V and 0 bases at J, with 10 bases between. DNA of the CDR3: TGTGCCAGCAGCGGCCGGGAGAGCTCCTACAATGAGCAGTTCTTC. Protein: CASSGRESSYNEQFF. Using reference TRBV9 and TRBJ2-1 for the parts outside the CDR3, the full variable domain is DSGVTQTPKHLITATGQRVTLRCSPRSGDLSVYWYQQSLDQGLQFLIQYYNGEERAKGNILERFSAQQFPDLHSELNLSSLELGDSALYFCASSGRESSYNEQFFGPGTRLTVL.

V usage is TRBV7-2 and J usage is TRBJ2-7, with D perhaps matching TRBD2 (5 bases). The CDR3 consists of 14 residues. The germline CDR1 and CDR2 sequences are SGHTA and FQGNSA. The ends were cut back, 5 bases at V and 0 bases at J, with 11 bases in the middle. Here the CDR3 reads CASSLDSSSYEQYF. The CDR3 DNA reads TGTGCCAGCAGCCTGGACTCAAGCTCCTACGAGCAGTACTTC.

Notes on this clone: The sample has other DNA sequences that encode this CDR3 too. The chain uses TRBV6-5 and TRBJ1-2, with a tentative D call TRBD1 (5 bases). The CDR3 consists of 15 residues. Germline V gene lookup returns CDR1 MNHEY and CDR2 SVGAGI. Trimming took 2 bases from V and 2 from J, leaving 12 bases between them. The CDR3 spells CASSYEITGNYGYTF. The DNA of the CDR3 is TGTGCCAGCAGTTACGAGATAACAGGAAACTATGGCTACACCTTC.

This chain links TRBV9 with TRBJ2-2, with a weak D call TRBD1 (5 bases). Between the trimmed V and J ends, which lost 3 bases and 6 bases, there was a span of 18 bases. The CDR3 sequence is 16 residues long. Germline-derived CDR1 and CDR2 are SGDLS and YYNGEE. The CDR3 here is CASSDPARQGPGELFF. The DNA for the CDR3 is TGTGCCAGCAGCGATCCCGCCCGCCAGGGTCCCGGGGAGCTGTTTTTT.

This clone was picked up one time. The genes are TRBV7-2 and TRBJ1-2; a weak D match, TRBD1 (6 bases). From germline, CDR1 is SGHTA and CDR2 FQGNSA. V shed 7 bases and J shed 8 bases, with 26 bases lying between them. The CDR3 contains 16 residues. CDR3 DNA: TGTGCCAGCATCGCAAGGCCGGGACAACTCCATGAGGGCTACACCTTC. Its protein is CASIARPGQLHEGYTF.

The chain links TRBV5-1 to TRBJ2-7; possible D gene TRBD2, 5 bases. Germline assignment: CDR1 SGHRS and CDR2 YFSETQ. V lost 4 bases and J lost 5, with 10 bases in between. There are 12 residues in the CDR3. CDR3 sequence (DNA): TGCGCCAGCAGCCCGGGATCCGACGAGCAGTACTTC. Its protein product is CASSPGSDEQYF.

The CDR3 is CASSLEAGQNYGYTF. CDR3 nucleotides: TGTGCCAGCAGCTTAGAGGCAGGGCAAAACTATGGCTACACCTTC. The chain carries TRBV7-6 and TRBJ1-2; TRBD1 might be the D (5 bases). The germline V and J ends were trimmed by 1 base and 2 bases, with 11 bases remaining between them. This CDR3 has 15 residues. Germline lookup yields CDR1 SGHVS and CDR2 FNYEAQ.

The chain's CDR3 is CASSSSTGSQFF. CDR3 coding DNA: TGTGCCAGCAGTTCGTCTACGGGTTCCCAGTTCTTC. The chain joins TRBV27 to TRBJ2-1, with D unclear. Between the trimmed V and J ends, which lost 4 bases and 13 bases, there was a span of 14 bases. CDR1 MNHEY and CDR2 SMNVEV come from the germline V gene (reference sequence). The length of the CDR3 is 12 residues.

V usage is TRBV19 and J usage is TRBJ1-5, with TRBD1 matching 9 bases. The CDR3 runs 14 residues. Per the germline V gene, CDR1 is LNHDA and CDR2 is SQIVND (reference sequence). The J segment lost 11 bases and the V segment lost 0 bases, leaving 5 bases of the junction unmatched. The CDR3 sequence: CASSIDFRDRAQHF. DNA for the CDR3: TGTGCCAGTAGTATAGACTTCAGGGACAGGGCCCAGCATTTT.

This sequence joins TRBV7-2 and TRBJ2-1; D may be TRBD2 (7 bases). CDR3 length: 16 residues. Germline values: CDR1 SGHTA, CDR2 FQGNSA. V lost 1 base and J lost 5, with 15 bases in between. CDR3 loop: CASSLVGGALDNEQFF. DNA for the CDR3: TGTGCCAGCAGCTTAGTGGGGGGGGCTTTGGACAATGAGCAGTTCTTC.

The chain links TRBV6-4 to TRBJ2-2, with D uncertain. CDR1 and CDR2 (germline): MRHNA, SNTAGT. V lost 8 bases, J lost 7 bases, and 11 bases lay in between. The CDR3 runs to 12 residues. The CDR3 loop is CASADWSGELFF. DNA for the CDR3: TGTGCCAGCGCCGATTGGAGCGGGGAGCTGTTTTTT.

This clone showed up just once. This CDR3 is also generated by other DNA sequences in the sample. V and J are TRBV11-2 and TRBJ1-6; D gene unclear. The CDR3 extends over 15 amino acids. Germline V gives CDR1 SGHAT, CDR2 FQNNGV. The V end lost 1 base, the J end lost 6 bases, and 10 bases lay between the germline ends. CDR3 region: CASSLGGGRNSPLHF. CDR3 coding DNA: TGTGCCAGCAGCTTAGGAGGAGGGCGTAATTCACCCCTCCACTTT.

The V gene is TRBV6-5, the J gene TRBJ1-4, with TRBD1 identical over 8 bases. V trimming: 5 bases; J trimming: 8 bases; junction bases outside the gene matches: 7. There are 14 residues in the CDR3. The germline V gene encodes CDR1 MNHEY and CDR2 SVGAGI. CDR3 nucleotides: TGTGCCAGCAGTGCAGAGACAGGGGAGGAAAAACTGTTTTTT. Translating gives CASSAETGEEKLFF.

This clone has a single count. V usage is TRBV5-6 and J usage is TRBJ2-7; 7 bases are shared with TRBD2. The CDR3 runs 15 residues. Germline lookup yields CDR1 SGHDT and CDR2 YYEEEE. Trimming cost V 3 bases and J 2 bases; bases outside gene matches: 8. The CDR3 reads CASSSPGRETYEQYF. CDR3 bases: TGTGCCAGCAGCTCCCCGGGGCGGGAGACCTACGAGCAGTACTTC.

The chain links TRBV28 to TRBJ2-4; 11 positions agree with TRBD2. This CDR3 comprises 17 residues. Trimming took 5 bases from V and 5 from J; bases not matched to a gene: 11. Germline V CDR1 and CDR2: MDHEN, SYDVKM. The CDR3 protein is CASSPISGGDFENIQYF. In DNA form, the CDR3 reads TGTGCCAGCAGTCCGATTAGCGGGGGGGATTTCGAAAACATTCAGTACTTC.